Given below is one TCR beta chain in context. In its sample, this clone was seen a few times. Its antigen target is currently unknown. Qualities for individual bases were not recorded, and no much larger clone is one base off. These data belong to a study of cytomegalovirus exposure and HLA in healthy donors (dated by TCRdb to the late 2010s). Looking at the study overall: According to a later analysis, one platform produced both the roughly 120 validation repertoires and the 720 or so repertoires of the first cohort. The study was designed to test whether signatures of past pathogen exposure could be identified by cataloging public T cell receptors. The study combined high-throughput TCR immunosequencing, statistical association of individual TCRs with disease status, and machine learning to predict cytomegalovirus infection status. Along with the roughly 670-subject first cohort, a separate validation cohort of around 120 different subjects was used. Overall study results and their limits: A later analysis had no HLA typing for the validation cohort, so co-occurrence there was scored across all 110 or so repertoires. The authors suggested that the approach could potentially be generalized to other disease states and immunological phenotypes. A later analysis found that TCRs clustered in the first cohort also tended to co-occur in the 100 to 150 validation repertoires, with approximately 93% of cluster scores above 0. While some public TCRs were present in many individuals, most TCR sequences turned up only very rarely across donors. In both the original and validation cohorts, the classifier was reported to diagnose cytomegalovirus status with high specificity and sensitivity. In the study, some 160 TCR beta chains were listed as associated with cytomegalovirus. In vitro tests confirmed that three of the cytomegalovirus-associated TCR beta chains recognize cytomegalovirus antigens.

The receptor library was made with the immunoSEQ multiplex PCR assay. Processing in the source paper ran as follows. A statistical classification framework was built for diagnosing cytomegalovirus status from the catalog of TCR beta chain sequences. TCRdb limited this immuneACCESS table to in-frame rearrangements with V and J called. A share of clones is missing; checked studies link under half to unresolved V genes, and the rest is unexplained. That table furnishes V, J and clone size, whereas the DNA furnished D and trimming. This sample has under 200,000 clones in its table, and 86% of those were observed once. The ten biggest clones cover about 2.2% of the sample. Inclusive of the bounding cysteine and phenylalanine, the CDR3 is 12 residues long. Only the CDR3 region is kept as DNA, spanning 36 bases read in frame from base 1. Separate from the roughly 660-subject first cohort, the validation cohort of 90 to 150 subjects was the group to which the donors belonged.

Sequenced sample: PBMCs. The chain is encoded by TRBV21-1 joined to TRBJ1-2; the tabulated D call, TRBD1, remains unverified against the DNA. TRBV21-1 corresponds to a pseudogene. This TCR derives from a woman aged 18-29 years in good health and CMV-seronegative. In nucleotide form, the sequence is TGTGCCAGCCGGGATGACAGGGTGGACTACACCTTC. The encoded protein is CASRDDRVDYTF.